Listed here are 29 T cell receptor beta chains from one sample, sequenced in a study of regulatory T cells in long-lasting Graves disease. Arm-PCR with iRepertoire HTBI primers amplified the CDR3 regions for these TCR beta libraries. Via MiXCR, TCRdb re-called the multiplex PCR reads, giving one row per CDR3 protein. Found here are about 620,000 distinct CDR3 sequences, roughly 15% of them singletons; the top ten hold around 18%. Described time point: newly diagnosed GD, antithyroid drugs for less than 3 months. Generation of the TCR library employed RNA extracted from PBMCs. These sequences were also reported in another study, on T cells in Graves' hyperthyroidism and ophthalmopathy.

Source: peripheral blood mononuclear cells (PBMCs), taken at new diagnosis, from a patient treated with antithyroid drugs. The receptors originated from a woman aged 30 to 39 with Graves disease.

This clonotype has a count of ten or more. The chain joins TRBV28 to TRBJ2-7; 7 positions agree with TRBD2. The CDR3 is 15 amino acids. Germline V lookup: CDR1 MDHEN, CDR2 SYDVKM. J gave up 0 bases and V 2 bases, and 4 bases lay outside the gene matches. In DNA, the CDR3 is TGTGCCAGCAGTTTAGGACTAGTCGGCTCCTACGAGCAGTACTTC. Translation: CASSLGLVGSYEQYF.

This clonotype was counted many times. The genes are TRBV2 and TRBJ2-1; 14 positions agree with TRBD2. This CDR3 spans 15 amino acids. The V gene end was trimmed by 7 bases and the J gene end by 6 bases; junction bases not matched to a gene: 5. Germline values: CDR1 SNHLY, CDR2 FYNNEI. CDR3 coding DNA: TGTGCCAGCAAACCCGGACTAGCGGGAGGCAATGAGCAGTTCTTC. Its translation: CASKPGLAGGNEQFF.

This clonotype was counted between two and nine times. The V call is TRBV7-9, the J call TRBJ2-7, with TRBD2 matching over 12 bases. The germline V gene encodes CDR1 SEHNR and CDR2 FQNEAQ (reference sequence). V trimming: 3 bases; J trimming: 5 bases; junction bases outside the gene matches: 14. This CDR3 comprises 18 residues. CDR3 DNA sequence: TGTGCCAGCAGCTTCGTGGGACAACTAGCGGGAGGTCTCCACGAGCAGTACTTC. It translates to CASSFVGQLAGGLHEQYF.

This clonotype was detected only a few times. This sequence joins TRBV28 and TRBJ1-4; 8 bases fit TRBD1. Germline CDR1 and CDR2: MDHEN and SYDVKM. The CDR3 consists of 15 residues. After removal of 8 bases from V and 4 bases from J, the junction contained 9 bases not matched to a gene. DNA of the CDR3: TGTGCCAGCTTGACAGGGGAGATGAATAATGAAAAACTGTTTTTT. As protein: CASLTGEMNNEKLFF.

V usage is TRBV6-1 and J usage is TRBJ2-3; D is tentatively TRBD1 or TRBD2 (6 bases each). Deletions cut 6 bases from V and 2 bases from J, with 15 bases between. This CDR3 has 15 amino acids. The V gene's germline CDR1 is MNHNS and CDR2 SASEGT. CDR3 in DNA: TGTGCCAGCAGCAAAACTAGGGGGGCCACAGATACGCAGTATTTT. Amino acid sequence: CASSKTRGATDTQYF.

The V and J genes are TRBV30 and TRBJ2-7; 7 nucleotides agree with TRBD1. The CDR3 loop spans 13 amino acids. Germline CDR1 and CDR2: GTSNPN and SVGIG (reference sequence). V was pared by 2 bases and J by 7 bases, with 8 bases of the junction left unmatched. The CDR3 DNA is TGTGCCTGGAGTTCTGAGGGGGCGCGTGAGCAGTACTTC. As protein: CAWSSEGAREQYF.

This clonotype has just a few counts. V gene TRBV30 combines with J gene TRBJ2-2; 10 positions agree with TRBD2. CDR1 GTSNPN and CDR2 SVGIG come from the germline V gene (reference sequence). There are 15 residues in the CDR3. V trimming: 4 bases; J trimming: 5 bases; junction bases outside the gene matches: 7. The CDR3: CAWTQREGPTGELFF. CDR3 in DNA: TGTGCCTGGACGCAGCGGGAGGGCCCTACCGGGGAGCTGTTTTTT.

To note about this clonotype: This could be a read error, since a much larger clone is one nucleotide away. Here the CDR3 omits its conserved ending phenylalanine or tryptophan, so a read error is the likely source. The genes are TRBV6-9 and TRBJ2-3; the D is unclear. The CDR3 consists of 13 residues. Looked up from germline, CDR1 is MNHGY and CDR2 is SVAAGI. V was pared by 2 bases and J by 5 bases, with 8 bases between. CDR3: CASSYRERDTQYL. The CDR3 DNA reads TGTGCCAGCAGTTATAGAGAAAGAGATACGCAGTATCTT.

This clonotype appeared a few times. This chain joins TRBV4-1 and TRBJ1-1, with D possibly being TRBD1 (5 bases). Germline V gene lookup returns CDR1 MGHRA and CDR2 YSYEKL. This CDR3 has 14 residues. V was trimmed by 2 bases and J by 2 bases, leaving 9 bases between them. CDR3 nucleotides: TGCGCCAGCAGCCAATTTCGGGACAACACTGAAGCTTTCTTT. Amino acid sequence: CASSQFRDNTEAFF.

This clonotype was counted ten times or more. J is TRBJ2-7 and V is TRBV6-5; 7 bases line up with TRBD1. The trim removed 2 bases at V and 3 bases at J, leaving 1 base unmatched. Germline CDR1 MNHEY, CDR2 SVGAGI. The CDR3 runs 13 residues. CDR3 in DNA: TGTGCCAGCAGTTACGACAGGGACTACGAGCAGTACTTC. This gives the protein CASSYDRDYEQYF.

The DNA of the CDR3 is TGCAGTGCTAGAGAGGGGGTTCTAGCGGCCTACGAGCAGTACTTC. Translating gives CSAREGVLAAYEQYF. The chain uses TRBV20-1 and TRBJ2-7; TRBD2 aligns across 7 bases. The germline gives CDR1 DFQATT, CDR2 SNEGSKA (reference sequence). V trimming: 0 bases; J trimming: 2 bases; junction bases outside the gene matches: 7. The CDR3 runs 15 residues.

With regard to this clonotype: This is likely an artifact of a read error, given a far larger clone one base away. The V call is TRBV27, the J call TRBJ1-1; 10 positions match TRBD1. The CDR3 sequence is 16 residues long. In germline, CDR1 is MNHEY, CDR2 SMNVEV (reference sequence). Losses at the gene ends were 3 bases for V and 0 bases for J; bases not matched to a gene: 4. The CDR3 nucleotides read TGTGCCAGCAGTTTCCGGGACAGGGGAATGAACACTGAAGCTTTCTTT. Its translation: CASSFRDRGMNTEAFF.

This clonotype was detected only a few times. This chain joins TRBV19 and TRBJ2-7; no clear D gene. Trimming removed 6 bases from V and 1 base from J, with 10 bases in between. CDR1 is LNHDA, CDR2 SQIVND, per germline (reference sequence). The CDR3 sequence is 13 residues long. The CDR3 DNA reads as TGTGCCAGTAGAAAAGGCCGTTCCTACGAGCAGTACTTC. Its translation: CASRKGRSYEQYF.

This clonotype was observed at least ten times. In DNA form, the CDR3 reads TGTGCCAGCAGCGGACTAGTATCCCTAAGCTCCTACGAGCAGTACTTC. This gives the protein CASSGLVSLSSYEQYF. The chain carries TRBV7-8 and TRBJ2-7, with 7 bases lining up with TRBD2. This CDR3 has 16 residues. Germline assignment: CDR1 SGHVS and CDR2 FQNEAQ. Losses at the gene ends were 5 bases for V and 0 bases for J; bases not matched to a gene: 10.

The rearrangement links TRBV6-2 or TRBV6-3 to TRBJ2-5, with TRBD2 identical over 9 bases. The ends lost 6 bases at V and 2 bases at J; junction bases unmatched: 10. The CDR3 loop spans 16 amino acids. CDR1 and CDR2 (germline): MNHEY, SVGEGT. The CDR3 is CASSQDTLAGQETQYF. In DNA form, the CDR3 reads TGTGCCAGCAGCCAAGATACCCTAGCGGGACAAGAGACCCAGTACTTC.

This clonotype was counted only a few times. This chain's CDR3 is CASSPRTGLATNEKLFF. CDR3 in DNA: TGCGCCAGCAGCCCACGAACAGGGCTAGCAACTAATGAAAAACTGTTTTTT. The gene calls are TRBV5-1 and TRBJ1-4, with a possible D match to TRBD1 (6 bases). Germline V gives CDR1 SGHRS, CDR2 YFSETQ. The CDR3 runs 17 residues. V was cut by 4 bases and J by 0 bases, with 16 bases left in between.

This clonotype has more than one count but fewer than ten. The J gene is TRBJ1-5, the V gene TRBV9; possible D gene TRBD1, 6 bases. Germline V CDR1 and CDR2: SGDLS, YYNGEE. This CDR3 has 19 amino acids. Trimming cost V 0 bases and J 4 bases, with 23 bases left between them. The CDR3 region is CASSVDHGPGGYLNQPQHF. The CDR3 nucleotides are TGTGCCAGCAGCGTAGATCACGGGCCTGGGGGCTATCTGAATCAGCCCCAGCATTTT.

The chain carries TRBV7-2 and TRBJ2-5; D perhaps matches TRBD1 (6 bases). Germline V lookup: CDR1 SGHTA, CDR2 FQGNSA. The V gene lost 1 base and the J gene lost 2 bases, with 11 bases spanning the gap. This CDR3 spans 15 amino acids. For the CDR3, the DNA is TGTGCCAGCAGCTTAGTTCAGACAGGTCAAGAGACCCAGTACTTC. This encodes CASSLVQTGQETQYF.

This clonotype has just a few counts. The genes are TRBV9 and TRBJ2-5; tentatively, D is TRBD1 (5 bases). Between the trimmed V and J ends, which lost 6 bases and 2 bases, there was a span of 20 bases. Germline V gene lookup returns CDR1 SGDLS and CDR2 YYNGEE. The CDR3 sequence is 16 residues long. The CDR3 nucleotides are TGTGCCAGCAATTCGAGGACGACAGAAAAACAAGAGACCCAGTACTTC. Translated: CASNSRTTEKQETQYF.

This clonotype was seen many times. This sequence joins TRBV12-3 or TRBV12-4 and TRBJ1-5; 9 bases are a match to TRBD1. The CDR3 is made up of 16 amino acids. Trimming at V came to 6 bases and at J to 7 bases, leaving 13 bases not matched to a gene. This chain's CDR3 is CASSAGGQGTLQPQHF. The CDR3, as DNA: TGTGCCAGCAGCGCCGGCGGACAGGGGACACTGCAGCCCCAGCATTTT.

Many counts were recorded for this clonotype. The chain couples TRBV30 to TRBJ2-7, with 7 bases that match TRBD1. This CDR3 has 15 residues. J lost 4 bases, V lost 3 bases, and 12 bases had no gene match. Per the germline V gene, CDR1 is GTSNPN and CDR2 is SVGIG (reference sequence). The CDR3 DNA is TGTGCCTGGAGCGTCCCGAGGACAGGTTTATACGAGCAGTACTTC. This translates into CAWSVPRTGLYEQYF. The variable domain in full, with the rest retrieved from reference TRBV30 and TRBJ2-7, is SQTIHQWPATLVQPVGSPLSLECTVEGTSNPNLYWYRQAAGRGLQLLFYSVGIGQISSEVPQNLSASRPQDRQFILSSKKLLLSDSGFYLCAWSVPRTGLYEQYFGPGTRLTVT.

The chain carries TRBV7-9 and TRBJ1-2, with a possible D match to TRBD1 (5 bases). Germline values: CDR1 SEHNR, CDR2 FQNEAQ (reference sequence). CDR3 size: 14 residues. V lost 10 bases and J lost 2, with 17 bases in between. The CDR3 loop is CATQVFEGNYGYTF. The CDR3, as DNA: TGTGCCACCCAGGTTTTTGAGGGGAACTATGGCTACACCTTC. Supplemented by reference TRBV7-9 and TRBJ1-2, the full variable domain reads DTGVSQNPRHKITKRGQNVTFRCDPISEHNRLYWYRQTLGQGPEFLTYFQNEAQLEKSRLLSDRFSAERPKGSFSTLEIQRTEQGDSAMYLCATQVFEGNYGYTFGSGTRLTVV.

This clonotype was seen at least ten times. The rearrangement uses TRBV20-1 and TRBJ1-1; no firm D call. The germline gives CDR1 DFQATT, CDR2 SNEGSKA (reference sequence). The CDR3 loop spans 13 amino acids. V was trimmed by 6 bases and J by 6 bases, leaving 17 bases between them. The CDR3 sequence: CSAKRELESEAFF. The CDR3 DNA reads as TGCAGTGCCAAACGGGAATTGGAGTCTGAAGCTTTCTTT.

With respect to this clonotype: This may come from a read error, since a much larger clone is one base off. The chain links TRBV2 to TRBJ2-5, with unresolved D. Trimming removed 6 bases at V and 2 bases at J, with 10 bases between. The CDR3 covers 13 residues. The germline V gene encodes CDR1 SNHLY and CDR2 FYNNEI. The CDR3 loop is CASRLTRQETQYF. The CDR3 DNA is TGTGCCAGCAGGCTGACAAGGCAAGAGACCCAGTACTTC.

The rearrangement uses TRBV10-3 and TRBJ2-7, with D possibly called TRBD1 or TRBD2 (5 bases each). The CDR3 loop spans 15 amino acids. Germline V gene data show CDR1 as ENHRY and CDR2 as SYGVKD. Trimming cost V 6 bases and J 5 bases, with 20 bases left between them. The DNA for the CDR3 is TGTGCCATCAGGTCCAGGGCGGGCATAGGTGACGAGCAGTACTTC. Translating it yields CAIRSRAGIGDEQYF.

This clonotype showed up just a few times. This chain joins TRBV10-3 and TRBJ2-1; D is possibly TRBD1 or TRBD2 (5 bases each). Germline CDR1 is ENHRY and CDR2 is SYGVKD. V was clipped by 2 bases and J by 4 bases, with 12 bases between them. The CDR3 runs 15 residues. CDR3 region: CAISEPGTGYNEQFF. The CDR3 nucleotides read TGTGCCATCAGTGAGCCCGGGACGGGATACAATGAGCAGTTCTTC.

This clonotype was picked up a small number of times. V gene TRBV28 combines with J gene TRBJ2-1; 11 nucleotides line up with TRBD2. Per germline, CDR1 MDHEN and CDR2 SYDVKM. The CDR3 is 13 amino acids. J gave up 9 bases and V 6 bases, and 4 bases lay outside the gene matches. CDR3 sequence (DNA): TGTGCCAGCAGGACTAGCGGGGACTTTGAGCAGTTCTTC. The encoded protein is CASRTSGDFEQFF.

Comment on this clonotype: This may be a read error, as it is one base from a much larger clone. The rearrangement joins TRBV2 to TRBJ2-3, with 10 bases lining up with TRBD1. TRBJ2-5 matches the DNA end more closely, so the J call is doubtful. The CDR3 runs to 14 residues. CDR1 and CDR2 (germline): SNHLY, FYNNEI. CDR3 amino acids: CASTGTGARETQYF. The CDR3 bases are TGTGCCAGCACAGGGACAGGGGCGCGGGAGACCCAGTACTTC.

This clonotype was detected a few times. Germline is not matched at one junction end, which may reflect a read error. The chain employs TRBV5-1 and TRBJ2-1; unclear D gene. Germline V gene lookup returns CDR1 SGHRS and CDR2 YFSETQ. CDR3 length: 15 residues. The CDR3 sequence: CASSVGPPALDEQFF. In DNA, the CDR3 is TGTGCCAGCAGCGTAGGACCGCCTGCTTTGGATGAGCAGTTCTTC. Variable domain in full (rest from reference TRBV5-1 and TRBJ2-1): KAGVTQTPRYLIKTRGQQVTLSCSPISGHRSVSWYQQTPGQGLQFLFEYFSETQRNKGNFPGRFSGRQFSNSRSEMNVSTLELGDSALYLCASSVGPPALDEQFFGPGTRLTVL.